This TCR beta chain is from a study of blood T cell repertoires in COVID-19. Study at large: The study drew acute and convalescent COVID-19 samples from the United States, Italy and Spain. T cells, B-cell-depleted T cells, or PBMCs supplied cDNA or gDNA.

Authors' data handling: Reference gene primers were amplified, and this amplification served to estimate nucleated cell counts. The protocol was immunoSEQ multiplex PCR, while the TCRdb copy is restricted to in-frame clones and leaves out a portion. Clone size and the V and J calls come from that table; the DNA yielded D and trimming. Among roughly 220,000 clones listed, about 88% were seen once. This CDR3 has 17 amino acids. V lost 5 bases to trimming and J lost 0 bases; unmatched junction nucleotides: 8. CDR1 and CDR2 from the germline V gene are MDHEN and SYDVKM. The receptor was derived from a man in his fifties who had recovered from COVID-19. This chain uses TRBV28 with TRBJ2-7; 12 bases align to TRBD1. The specimen was peripheral blood. The CDR3 here is CASSIAGTGGSSYEQYF. The CDR3 DNA follows: TGTGCCAGCAGTATCGCCGGGACAGGGGGCAGCTCCTACGAGCAGTACTTC.